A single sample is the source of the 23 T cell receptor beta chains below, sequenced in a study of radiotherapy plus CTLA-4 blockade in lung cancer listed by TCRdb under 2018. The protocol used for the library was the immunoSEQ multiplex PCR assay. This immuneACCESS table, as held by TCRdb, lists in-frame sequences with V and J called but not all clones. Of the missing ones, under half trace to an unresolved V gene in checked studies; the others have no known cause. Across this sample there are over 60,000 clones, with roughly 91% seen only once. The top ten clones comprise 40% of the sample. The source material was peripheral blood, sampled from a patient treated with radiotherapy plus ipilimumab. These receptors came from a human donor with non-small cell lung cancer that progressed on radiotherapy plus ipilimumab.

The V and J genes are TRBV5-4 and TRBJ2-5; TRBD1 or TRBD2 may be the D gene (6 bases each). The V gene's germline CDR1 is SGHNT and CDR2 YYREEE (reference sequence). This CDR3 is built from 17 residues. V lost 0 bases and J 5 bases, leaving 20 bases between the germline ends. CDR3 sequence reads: CASSLDRTADYGETQYF. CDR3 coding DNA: TGTGCCAGCAGCTTGGATCGGACAGCGGACTATGGTGAGACCCAGTACTTC.

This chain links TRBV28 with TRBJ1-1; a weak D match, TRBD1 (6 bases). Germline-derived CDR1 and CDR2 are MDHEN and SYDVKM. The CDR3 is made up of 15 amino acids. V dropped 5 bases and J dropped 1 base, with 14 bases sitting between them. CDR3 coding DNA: TGTGCCAGCAGTATCTCGACAGGCCCGAACACTGAAGCTTTCTTT. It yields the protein CASSISTGPNTEAFF.

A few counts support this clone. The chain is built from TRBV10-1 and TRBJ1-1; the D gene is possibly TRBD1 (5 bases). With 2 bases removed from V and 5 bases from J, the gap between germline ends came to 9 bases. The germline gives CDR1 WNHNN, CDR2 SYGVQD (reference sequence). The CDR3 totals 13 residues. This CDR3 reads CASSEQGWTEAFF. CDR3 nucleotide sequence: TGCGCCAGCAGTGAGCAGGGTTGGACTGAAGCTTTCTTT.

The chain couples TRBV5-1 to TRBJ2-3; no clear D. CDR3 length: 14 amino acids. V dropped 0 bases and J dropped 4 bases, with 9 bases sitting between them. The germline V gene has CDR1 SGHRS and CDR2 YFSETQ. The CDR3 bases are TGCGCCAGCAGCTTGGATTTCAGTCCAGATACGCAGTATTTT. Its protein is CASSLDFSPDTQYF.

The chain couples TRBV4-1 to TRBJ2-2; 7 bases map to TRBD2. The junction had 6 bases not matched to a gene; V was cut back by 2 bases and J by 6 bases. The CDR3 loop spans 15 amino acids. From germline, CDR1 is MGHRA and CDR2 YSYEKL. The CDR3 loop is CASSQSTGGSGELFF. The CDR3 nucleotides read TGCGCCAGCAGCCAATCCACGGGAGGTTCCGGGGAGCTGTTTTTT.

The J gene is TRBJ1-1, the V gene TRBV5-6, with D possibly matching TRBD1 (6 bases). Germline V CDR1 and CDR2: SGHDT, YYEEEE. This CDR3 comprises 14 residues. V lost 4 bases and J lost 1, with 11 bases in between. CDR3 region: CASSPGASNTEAFF. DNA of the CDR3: TGTGCCAGCAGCCCGGGGGCTTCGAACACTGAAGCTTTCTTT. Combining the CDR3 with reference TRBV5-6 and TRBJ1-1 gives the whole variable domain DAGVTQSPTHLIKTRGQQVTLRCSPKSGHDTVSWYQQALGQGPQFIFQYYEEEERQRGNFPDRFSGHQFPNYSSELNVNALLLGDSALYLCASSPGASNTEAFFGQGTRLTVV.

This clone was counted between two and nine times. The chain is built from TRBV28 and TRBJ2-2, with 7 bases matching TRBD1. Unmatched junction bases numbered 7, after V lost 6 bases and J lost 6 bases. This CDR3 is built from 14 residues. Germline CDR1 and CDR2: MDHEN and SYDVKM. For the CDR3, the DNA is TGTGCCAGCAGACGACAGGGTTCCGCCGGGGAGCTGTTTTTT. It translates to CASRRQGSAGELFF.

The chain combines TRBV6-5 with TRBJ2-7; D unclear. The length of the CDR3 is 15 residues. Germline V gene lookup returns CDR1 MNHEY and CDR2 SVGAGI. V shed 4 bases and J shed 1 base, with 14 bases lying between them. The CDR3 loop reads CASSLGPSSSYEQYF. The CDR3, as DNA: TGTGCCAGCAGTTTAGGGCCTAGTTCATCCTACGAGCAGTACTTC.

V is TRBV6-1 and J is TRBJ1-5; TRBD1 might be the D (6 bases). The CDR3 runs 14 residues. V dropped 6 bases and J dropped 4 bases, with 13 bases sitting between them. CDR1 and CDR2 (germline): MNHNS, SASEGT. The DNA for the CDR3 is TGTGCCAGCAGATCCGGGACATCTAATCAGCCCCAGCATTTT. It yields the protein CASRSGTSNQPQHF.

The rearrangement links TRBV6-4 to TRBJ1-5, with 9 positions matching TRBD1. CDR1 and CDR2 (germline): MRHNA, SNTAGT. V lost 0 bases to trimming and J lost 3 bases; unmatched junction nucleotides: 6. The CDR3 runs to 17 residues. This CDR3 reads CASSDSSQGANNQPQHF. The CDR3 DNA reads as TGTGCCAGCAGTGACTCGTCACAGGGGGCGAACAATCAGCCCCAGCATTTT.

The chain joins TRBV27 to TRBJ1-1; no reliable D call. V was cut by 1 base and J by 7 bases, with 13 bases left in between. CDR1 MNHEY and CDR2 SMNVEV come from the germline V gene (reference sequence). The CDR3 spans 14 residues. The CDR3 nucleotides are TGTGCCAGCAGTTTATGGCCACGGGATGATGAAGCTTTCTTT. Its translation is CASSLWPRDDEAFF.

CDR3 DNA sequence: TGCGCCAGCAGCTCCGATCCACAGGGGGCTCGGGCTTTCTTT. Protein product: CASSSDPQGARAFF. The chain combines TRBV5-1 with TRBJ1-1, with TRBD1 matching over 9 bases. The CDR3 contains 14 residues. Per germline, CDR1 SGHRS and CDR2 YFSETQ. Losses at the gene ends were 3 bases for V and 11 bases for J; bases not matched to a gene: 11.

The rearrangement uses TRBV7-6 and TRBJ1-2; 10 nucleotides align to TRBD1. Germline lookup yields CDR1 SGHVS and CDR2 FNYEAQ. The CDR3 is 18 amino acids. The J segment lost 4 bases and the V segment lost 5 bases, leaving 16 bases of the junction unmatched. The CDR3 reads CASSPRQGASLSGYGYTF. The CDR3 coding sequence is TGTGCCAGCAGCCCAAGACAGGGGGCTAGTTTGTCTGGCTATGGCTACACCTTC.

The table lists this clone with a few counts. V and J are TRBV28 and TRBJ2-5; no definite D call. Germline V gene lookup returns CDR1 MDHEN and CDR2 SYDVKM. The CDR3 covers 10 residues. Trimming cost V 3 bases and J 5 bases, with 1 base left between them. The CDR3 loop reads CASSFETQYF. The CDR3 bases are TGTGCCAGCAGTTTTGAGACCCAGTACTTC.

This CDR3 is CASSHGSEYEQYF. The DNA of the CDR3 is TGTGCCAGCAGTCACGGCTCAGAGTACGAGCAGTACTTC. The V call is TRBV5-6, the J call TRBJ2-7; no definite D call. CDR3 length equals 13 residues. V lost 5 bases and J lost 4, with 13 bases in between. Germline CDR1 is SGHDT and CDR2 is YYEEEE.

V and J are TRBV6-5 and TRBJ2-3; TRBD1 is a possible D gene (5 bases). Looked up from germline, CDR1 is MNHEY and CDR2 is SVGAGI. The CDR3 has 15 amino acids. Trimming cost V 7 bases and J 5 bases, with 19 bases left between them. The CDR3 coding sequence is TGTGCCAGCACCCACCTCCGGCAGGGAAGAGATACGCAGTATTTT. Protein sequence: CASTHLRQGRDTQYF.

The CDR3 region is CASSMTDSNQPQHF. The CDR3 region has the DNA TGTGCCAGCAGTATGACAGATAGCAATCAGCCCCAGCATTTT. The V and J genes are TRBV28 and TRBJ1-5; possible D gene TRBD1, 5 bases. V was cut by 5 bases and J by 0 bases, with 8 bases left in between. Germline V gene lookup returns CDR1 MDHEN and CDR2 SYDVKM. The CDR3 loop spans 14 amino acids.

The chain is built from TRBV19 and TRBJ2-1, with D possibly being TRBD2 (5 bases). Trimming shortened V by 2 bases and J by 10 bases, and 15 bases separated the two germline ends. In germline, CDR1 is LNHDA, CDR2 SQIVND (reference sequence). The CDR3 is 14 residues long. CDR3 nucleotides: TGTGCCAGTAGTATAAGCTTGCCCTCGGGGGAGCAGTTCTTC. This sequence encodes CASSISLPSGEQFF.

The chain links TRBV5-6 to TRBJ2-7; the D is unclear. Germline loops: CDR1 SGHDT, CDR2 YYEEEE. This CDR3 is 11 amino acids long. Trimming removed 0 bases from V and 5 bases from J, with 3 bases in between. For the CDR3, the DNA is TGTGCCAGCAGCTTGGAGAACGAGCAGTACTTC. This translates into CASSLENEQYF.

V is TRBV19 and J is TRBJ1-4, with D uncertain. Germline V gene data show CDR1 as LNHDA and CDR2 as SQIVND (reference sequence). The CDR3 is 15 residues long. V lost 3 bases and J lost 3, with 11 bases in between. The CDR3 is CASSISWAPNEKLFF. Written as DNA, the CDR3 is TGTGCCAGTAGTATCAGTTGGGCCCCTAATGAAAAACTGTTTTTT.

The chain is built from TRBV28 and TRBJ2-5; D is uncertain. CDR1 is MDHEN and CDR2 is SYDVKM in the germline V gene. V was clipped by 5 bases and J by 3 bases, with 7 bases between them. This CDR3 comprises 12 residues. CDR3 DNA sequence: TGTGCCAGCAGTATCGTGAAAGAGACCCAGTACTTC. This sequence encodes CASSIVKETQYF.

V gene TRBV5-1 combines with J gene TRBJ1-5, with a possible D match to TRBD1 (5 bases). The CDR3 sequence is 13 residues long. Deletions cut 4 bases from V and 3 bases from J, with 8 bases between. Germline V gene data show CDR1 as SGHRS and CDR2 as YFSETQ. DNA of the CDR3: TGCGCCAGCAGCCAGGGAGACAATCAGCCCCAGCATTTT. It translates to CASSQGDNQPQHF. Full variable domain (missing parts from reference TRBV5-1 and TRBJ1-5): KAGVTQTPRYLIKTRGQQVTLSCSPISGHRSVSWYQQTPGQGLQFLFEYFSETQRNKGNFPGRFSGRQFSNSRSEMNVSTLELGDSALYLCASSQGDNQPQHFGDGTRLSIL.

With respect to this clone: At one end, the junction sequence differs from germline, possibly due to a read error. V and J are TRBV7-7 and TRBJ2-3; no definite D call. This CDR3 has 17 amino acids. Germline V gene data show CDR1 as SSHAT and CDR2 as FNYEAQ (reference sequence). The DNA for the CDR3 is TGTGCTAGCAGCTTAGGGCTGGGCAGCTCTAGCACAGATACGCAGTATTTT. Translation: CASSLGLGSSSTDTQYF.